The clone carrying this T cell receptor (beta chain) was detected only a few times. Its matching antigen is unknown. The CDR3 loop spans 15 amino acids. Germline-derived CDR1 and CDR2 are DFQATT and SNEGSKA (reference sequence). The J segment lost 5 bases and the V segment lost 3 bases, leaving 10 bases of the junction unmatched. A modified ARM-PCR protocol with three rounds of nested PCR amplified TCRbeta. TCRdb re-derived calls from the multiplex PCR reads in MiXCR, one entry per CDR3 protein. Of 200,000 or so distinct CDR3 sequences listed, over 55% are singletons. These data originate in a study of tumor and adjacent non-tumor tissue in lung cancer. As for the study in general: Each sample yielded some 4 million productive TCRbeta reads on average.

Study conclusions and caveats: Normal lung showed higher cumulative top 100 clone frequency than tumor. Significantly higher TCR diversity was found in tumor than normal lung.

No cell sorting was done before RNA was extracted from the tissue. Newly diagnosed lung cancer patients had thoracic surgery in China, August–November 2014, without prior chemotherapy. Sequencing was done on a sample of lung tumor tissue. The receptor was derived from a man aged 60 to 69 with non-small cell lung cancer. The rearrangement uses TRBV20-1 and TRBJ2-5; TRBD2 agrees at 9 bases. The CDR3 DNA reads as TGCAGTGCTAGCCCAATAGCGGGAGAGGGTGAGACCCAGTACTTC. Encoded protein: CSASPIAGEGETQYF.